A selection of T cell receptor beta chains follows, all from one sample in a study of blood T cells in healthy people across ages. TCRdb independently ran MiXCR on the 5' RACE reads; one entry per CDR3 protein. This table holds hundreds of thousands of distinct CDR3 sequences, about 25% found once. The sample was also reused in another study, on T cells of mothers and their children.

The specimen sequenced was blood. Receptor source: a boy under 18 in good health. The CDR3 runs from the conserved cysteine through the conserved F or W. A D gene is named only where the DNA matches it firmly. For some rows the clone size is stated as once, few or many, or as a class when expanded; others skip it.

j_call,v_call,d_call,clone_size,cdr3_aa,cdr3_nt
TRBJ2-3,TRBV29-1,.,.,CSAGGQSTDTQYF,TGCAGCGCCGGGGGTCAAAGCACAGATACGCAGTATTTT
TRBJ2-7,TRBV27,.,.,CASSPGSFSYEQYF,TGTGCCAGCAGTCCCGGGAGTTTCTCCTACGAGCAGTACTTC
TRBJ1-2,TRBV6-1,.,.,CASSERGQVYGYTF,TGTGCCAGCAGTGAAAGGGGCCAGGTCTATGGCTACACCTTC
TRBJ2-3,TRBV11-2,.,few,CASSTGRVSTDTQYF,TGTGCCAGCAGCACCGGACGGGTTAGCACAGATACGCAGTATTTT
TRBJ1-1,TRBV5-1,TRBD1,few,CASSLTGTGGTAEAFF,TGCGCCAGCAGCTTAACCGGGACAGGGGGCACTGCTGAAGCTTTCTTT
TRBJ2-7,TRBV7-2,TRBD2,.,CASSSRLALEQYF,TGTGCCAGCAGCTCCCGACTAGCCCTCGAGCAGTACTTC
TRBJ2-1,TRBV10-3,TRBD2,.,CAISLAGMDEQFF,TGTGCCATCAGTCTAGCGGGGATGGATGAGCAGTTCTTC
TRBJ1-6,TRBV7-2,TRBD1,few,CASSSDRVISPLHF,TGTGCCAGCAGCTCGGACAGGGTAATATCACCCCTCCACTTT
TRBJ2-3,TRBV20-1,TRBD1,.,CSASDRGPRDTQYF,TGCAGTGCATCCGACAGGGGGCCTAGAGATACGCAGTATTTT
TRBJ2-2,TRBV20-1,TRBD2,.,CSAGTSGRATGELFF,TGCAGTGCTGGAACTAGCGGGAGGGCCACCGGGGAGCTGTTTTTT
TRBJ2-7,TRBV7-2,.,.,CASSLRVNEQYF,TGTGCCAGCAGCTTAAGGGTTAACGAGCAGTACTTC
TRBJ1-5,TRBV28,.,.,CASSFGRTNQPQHF,TGTGCCAGCAGTTTTGGCCGGACCAATCAGCCCCAGCATTTT
TRBJ2-6,TRBV7-6,TRBD1,.,CASSTRGGQGYSGANVLTF,TGTGCCAGCAGCACGAGGGGGGGACAGGGTTACTCTGGGGCCAACGTCCTGACTTTC
TRBJ2-7,TRBV6-5,TRBD2,.,CASIKAGVRSEQYF,TGTGCCAGCATTAAAGCGGGAGTTAGGTCCGAGCAGTACTTC
TRBJ2-3,TRBV5-1,TRBD2,.,CASSVLFGGYGTDTQYF,TGCGCCAGCAGCGTCCTCTTCGGGGGGTACGGCACAGATACGCAGTATTTT
TRBJ2-5,TRBV10-3,TRBD1,few,CAISAPDRGETQYF,TGTGCCATCAGTGCCCCGGACAGGGGGGAGACCCAGTACTTC
TRBJ2-7,TRBV5-1,TRBD1,few,CAGSSTDRVSREQYF,TGCGCCGGCAGTTCGACCGACAGGGTATCGAGAGAGCAGTACTTC
TRBJ2-5,TRBV9,TRBD2,few,CASSVGLAGAGETQYF,TGTGCCAGCAGCGTAGGACTAGCGGGGGCGGGGGAGACCCAGTACTTC
TRBJ1-5,TRBV4-1,.,many,CASSLRTMDYPRGGQPQHF,TGCGCCAGCAGCCTAAGAACAATGGATTACCCGCGGGGCGGTCAGCCCCAGCATTTT
TRBJ2-7,TRBV5-1,TRBD1,.,CASSRATGSYEQYF,TGCGCCAGCAGCAGAGCGACAGGGAGCTACGAGCAGTACTTC
TRBJ2-3,TRBV7-2,.,.,CASSLGRGSSTDTQYF,TGTGCCAGCAGCTTAGGCAGGGGATCTAGCACAGATACGCAGTATTTT
TRBJ2-5,TRBV12-3/TRBV12-4,TRBD2,.,CASSLASGRLQETQYF,TGTGCCAGCAGTTTAGCTAGCGGGAGACTCCAAGAGACCCAGTACTTC
TRBJ2-5,TRBV15,.,few,CATSRGWTDLQETQYF,TGTGCCACCAGCAGAGGGTGGACAGACCTCCAAGAGACCCAGTACTTC